These 3 T cell receptor beta chains originate from one sample sequenced in a study of a mutant IDH1 vaccine in newly diagnosed glioma. The time point is: week 5, during vaccination. The vaccine gave 300 ug of a 20-mer mutant IDH1 peptide subcutaneously per dose. Method: immunoSEQ multiplex PCR; TCRdb's copy keeps in-frame clones and lacks some. The table lists roughly 42,000 clones, approximately 85% of them singletons. These receptors' antigens are unknown. This material consisted of PBMCs, taken from a glioma patient whose treatment included an IDH1 peptide vaccine. The receptors come from a man between 40 and 49 years old with glioma.

V gene TRBV7-2 combines with J gene TRBJ2-7; 7 bases are shared with TRBD2. Germline trimming cut 1 base from V and 1 base from J; bases unmatched to any gene: 4. The germline V gene has CDR1 SGHTA and CDR2 FQGNSA. The CDR3 has 15 residues. The CDR3 coding sequence is TGTGCCAGCAGCTTAGAGGCGGGAGCATCCTACGAGCAGTACTTC. This sequence encodes CASSLEAGASYEQYF.

This chain joins TRBV2 and TRBJ2-1; TRBD2 matches at 7 bases. The ends lost 6 bases at V and 8 bases at J; junction bases unmatched: 13. Germline CDR1 reads SNHLY; CDR2 reads FYNNEI. The CDR3 sequence is 15 residues long. The CDR3 reads CASSPRVAGRDEQFF. The CDR3 DNA reads as TGTGCCAGCAGCCCGAGGGTCGCGGGGAGGGATGAGCAGTTCTTC.

This sequence joins TRBV5-6 and TRBJ1-5, with D possibly TRBD1 on 6 matching bases. Trimming took 2 bases from V and 6 from J, leaving 15 bases between them. Germline CDR1 and CDR2: SGHDT and YYEEEE. The CDR3 covers 15 residues. CDR3 sequence: CASSLWGGGGQPQHF. The CDR3 region has the DNA TGTGCCAGCAGCTTATGGGGTGGGGGCGGTCAGCCCCAGCATTTT.